Listed here are 7 T cell receptor gamma chains from one sample, sequenced in a study of γδ T cells in repeated Plasmodium falciparum infection. Vgamma9/Vdelta2+ and Vdelta2-negative gammadelta T cells were flow-sorted from PBMC for bulk sequencing. TCRdb reanalyzed the multiplex PCR reads using CATT. The sample contains more than 20,000 gamma-chain clones, 3% of which appear only once. Sequences were obtained from gamma-delta T cells from blood. The receptors here all came from a pool of human donors (malaria-infected and uninfected, not separated).

On this clone: One base separates it from a far larger clone, so it is likely a read error. Other DNA sequences in the sample encode the same CDR3. This chain links TRGV9 with TRGJ1 or TRGJ2. Germline matching of the DNA provided the J gene here, since TCRdb leaves it blank. Germline CDR1 GITISATS, CDR2 ISYDGTV (reference sequence). The CDR3 spans 15 residues. The CDR3 DNA sequence: TGTGCCCTGTGGGAGGTGCATGGGACGTATTATAAGAAACTCTTT. This sequence encodes CALWEVHGTYYKKLF.

This clone was detected many times. TCRdb pairs this DNA with a much larger clone's protein that differs at residue 5, likely a read error; the protein shown was translated from the DNA. The chain employs TRGV5 and TRGJ1 or TRGJ2. Here the J gene came from matching the DNA to germline, since TCRdb omits it. The CDR3 has 12 residues. V dropped 5 bases and J dropped 7; count of bases not matched to a gene: 8. The germline V gene encodes CDR1 VINAFY and CDR2 YDVSNSKD. CDR3 loop: CATWGIVYKKLF. CDR3 DNA sequence: TGTGCCACCTGGGGCATCGTCTATAAGAAACTCTTT.

This clone has ten or more counts. The protein TCRdb gives is from a much larger clone and does not agree with this DNA's translation at residue 3, likely a read error; the protein shown here comes from the DNA. The V and J genes are TRGV4 and TRGJ1 or TRGJ2. This CDR3 is 12 amino acids long. The germline CDR1 and CDR2 sequences are EGSTGY and YDSYTSSV. The CDR3 loop reads CAAWDGYYKKLF. CDR3 sequence (DNA): TGTGCCGCCTGGGATGGATATTATAAGAAACTCTTT.

This clone was observed many times. TCRdb pairs this DNA with a much larger clone's protein that differs at residue 10, likely a read error; the protein shown was translated from the DNA. TRGV4 is the V gene, and the J gene was not called. CDR1 is EGSTGY, CDR2 YDSYTSSV, per germline. There are 12 residues in the CDR3. For the CDR3, the DNA is TGTGCCACCTGGCCCAATTATTATAAGAGACTCTTT. Translating it yields CATWPNYYKRLF.

This clone was observed a few times. This sequence is one base from a far larger clone and is likely a read error. The sample has other DNA sequences that encode this CDR3 too. The J segment was not called; the V segment is TRGV9. CDR3 size: 13 residues. The germline V gene has CDR1 GITISATS and CDR2 ISYDGTV (reference sequence). Here the CDR3 DNA reads TGTGCCTTGTGGGAGGTGATGGGAAGGGAAAAACTCTTT. Translation gives CALWEVMGREKLF.

This clone was picked up a small number of times. TCRdb's listed protein matches a much larger clone and diverges from this DNA's translation at residue 8, likely through a read error; the protein shown comes from the DNA. CDR3 loop: CATWDSQELF. CDR3 sequence (DNA): TGTGCCACCTGGGATTCGCAGGAACTCTTT. The chain recombines TRGV4 with TRGJ1 or TRGJ2. In germline, CDR1 is EGSTGY, CDR2 YDSYTSSV. The length of the CDR3 is 10 residues. With 3 bases clipped from V and 14 bases from J, the junction kept 7 bases outside the gene matches.

Ten or more counts support this clone. The chain recombines TRGV9 with TRGJ1 or TRGJ2. Germline V gene data show CDR1 as GITISATS and CDR2 as ISYDGTV (reference sequence). Germline trimming cut 1 base from V and 0 bases from J; bases unmatched to any gene: 9. The CDR3 runs to 16 residues. The CDR3 loop is CALWEVSLKNYYKKLF. DNA for the CDR3: TGTGCCTTGTGGGAGGTTTCCCTCAAGAATTATTATAAGAAACTCTTT.